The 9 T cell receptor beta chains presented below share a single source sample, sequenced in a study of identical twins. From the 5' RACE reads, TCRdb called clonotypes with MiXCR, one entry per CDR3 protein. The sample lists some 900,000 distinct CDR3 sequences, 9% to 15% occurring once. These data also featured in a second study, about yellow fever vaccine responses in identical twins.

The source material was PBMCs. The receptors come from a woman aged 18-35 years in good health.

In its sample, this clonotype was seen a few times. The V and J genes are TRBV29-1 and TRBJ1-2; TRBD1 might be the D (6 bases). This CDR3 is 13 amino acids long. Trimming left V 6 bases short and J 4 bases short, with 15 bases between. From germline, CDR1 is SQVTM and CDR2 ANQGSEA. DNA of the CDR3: TGCAGCGTCCGGGACACTTGGTCCTATGGCTACACCTTC. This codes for CSVRDTWSYGYTF.

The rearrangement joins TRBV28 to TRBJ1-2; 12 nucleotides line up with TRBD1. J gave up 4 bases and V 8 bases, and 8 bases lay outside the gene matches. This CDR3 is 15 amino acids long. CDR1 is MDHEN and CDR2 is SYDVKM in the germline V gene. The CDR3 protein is CASVRGTGGGYGYTF. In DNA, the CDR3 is TGTGCCAGCGTCAGGGGGACAGGGGGCGGCTATGGCTACACCTTC.

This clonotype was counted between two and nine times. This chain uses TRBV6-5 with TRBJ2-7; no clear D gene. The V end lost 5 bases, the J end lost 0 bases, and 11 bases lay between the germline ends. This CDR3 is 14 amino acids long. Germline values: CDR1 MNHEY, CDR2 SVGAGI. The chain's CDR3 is CASSGSTVSYEQYV. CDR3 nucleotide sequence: TGTGCCAGCAGTGGCTCGACTGTCTCCTACGAGCAGTACGTC.

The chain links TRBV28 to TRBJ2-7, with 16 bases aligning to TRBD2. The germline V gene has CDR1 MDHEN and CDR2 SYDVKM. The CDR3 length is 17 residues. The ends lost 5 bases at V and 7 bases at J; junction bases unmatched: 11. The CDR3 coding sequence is TGTGCCAGCAGTCCCCTGGGACTAGCGGGGGGGCCGAAAGAGCAGTACGTC. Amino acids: CASSPLGLAGGPKEQYV.

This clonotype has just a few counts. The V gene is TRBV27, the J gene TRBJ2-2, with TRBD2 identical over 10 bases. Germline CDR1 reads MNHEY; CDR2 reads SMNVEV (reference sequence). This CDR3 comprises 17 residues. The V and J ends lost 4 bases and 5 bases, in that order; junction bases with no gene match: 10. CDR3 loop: CASSSPRGSGRTGELFF. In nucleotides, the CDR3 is TGTGCCAGCAGTTCCCCCCGGGGTAGCGGGAGGACCGGGGAGCTGTTTTTT.

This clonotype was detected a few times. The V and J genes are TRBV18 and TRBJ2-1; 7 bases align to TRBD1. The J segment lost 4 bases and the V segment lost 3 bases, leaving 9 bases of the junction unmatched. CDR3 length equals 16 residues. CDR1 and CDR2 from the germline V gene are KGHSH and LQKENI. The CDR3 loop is CASSPLRQGEYNEQFF. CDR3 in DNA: TGTGCCAGCTCACCCTTAAGACAGGGTGAATACAATGAGCAGTTCTTC.

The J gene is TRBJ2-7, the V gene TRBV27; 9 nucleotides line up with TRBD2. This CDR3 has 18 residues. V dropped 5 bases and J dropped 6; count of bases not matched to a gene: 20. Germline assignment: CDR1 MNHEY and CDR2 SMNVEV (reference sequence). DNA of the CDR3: TGTGCCAGCAGTCTAGTAGGAGTCGGTAGCGGGAGTCAGGGCGAGCAGTACTTC. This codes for CASSLVGVGSGSQGEQYF.

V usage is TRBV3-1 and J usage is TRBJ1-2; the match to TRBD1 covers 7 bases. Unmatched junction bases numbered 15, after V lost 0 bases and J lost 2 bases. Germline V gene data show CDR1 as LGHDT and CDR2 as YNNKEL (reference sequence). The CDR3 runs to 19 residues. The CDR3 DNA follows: TGTGCCAGCAGCCAAGACCGAAAAACCGAGACAGGGCCCAACTATGGCTACACCTTC. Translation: CASSQDRKTETGPNYGYTF.

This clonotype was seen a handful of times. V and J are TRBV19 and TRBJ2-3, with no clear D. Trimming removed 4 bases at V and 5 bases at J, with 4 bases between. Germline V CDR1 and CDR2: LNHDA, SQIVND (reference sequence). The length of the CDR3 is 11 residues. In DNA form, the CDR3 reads TGTGCCAGTAGTAAGGAAGATACGCAGTATTTT. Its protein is CASSKEDTQYF.